The 2 T cell receptor beta chains presented below share a single source sample, sequenced in a study of shared clonotypes between healthy human individuals. Sequencing used immunoSEQ multiplex PCR; TCRdb keeps in-frame clones, though not all of them. The sample consists of a few hundred thousand clones, roughly 96% of them appearing once. In the naive CD8 group, cells lacked CD45RO and were positively selected for CCR7, so terminally differentiated effector memory CD45RA+ cells were left out. The sequenced material came from naive CD8+ T cells sorted from blood. Receptors originate from a woman under 40 in good health.

The genes are TRBV6-1 and TRBJ2-7; D is unresolved. The CDR3 is 16 residues long. Trimming left V 3 bases short and J 2 bases short, with 17 bases between. CDR1 and CDR2 (germline): MNHNS, SASEGT. The CDR3 reads CASSEGVDQFPYEQYF. In DNA, the CDR3 is TGTGCCAGCAGTGAGGGCGTAGATCAATTTCCCTACGAGCAGTACTTC.

The CDR3 is CASSPSGDYEQYF. The CDR3, as DNA: TGTGCCAGCAGCCCCTCAGGTGATTACGAGCAGTACTTC. The rearrangement links TRBV7-9 to TRBJ2-7, with D unclear. Germline V lookup: CDR1 SEHNR, CDR2 FQNEAQ (reference sequence). This CDR3 region has 13 residues. Trimming pared 5 bases from V and 4 bases from J, leaving 12 bases between.